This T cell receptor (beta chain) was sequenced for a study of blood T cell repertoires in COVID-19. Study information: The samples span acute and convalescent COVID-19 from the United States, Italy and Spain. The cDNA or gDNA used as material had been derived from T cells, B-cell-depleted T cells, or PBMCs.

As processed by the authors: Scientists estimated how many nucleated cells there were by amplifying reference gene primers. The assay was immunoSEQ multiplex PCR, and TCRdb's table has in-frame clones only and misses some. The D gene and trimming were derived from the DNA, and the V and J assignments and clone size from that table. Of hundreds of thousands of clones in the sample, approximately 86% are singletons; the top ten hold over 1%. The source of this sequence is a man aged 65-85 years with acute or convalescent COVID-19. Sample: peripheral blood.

Written as DNA, the CDR3 is TGTGCCAGTACCCCCCGGTGGGGAGCTAGGAGTCCCCTAGTAAATGAGCAGTTCTTC. Translating gives CASTPRWGARSPLVNEQFF. V usage is TRBV19 and J usage is TRBJ2-1; D is possibly TRBD2 (5 bases). The CDR3 spans 19 residues. V lost 7 bases to trimming and J lost 7 bases, with 32 bases between them. Germline assignment: CDR1 LNHDA and CDR2 SQIVND (reference sequence). Together with reference TRBV19 and TRBJ2-1, the CDR3 gives the full variable domain: DGGITQSPKYLFRKEGQNVTLSCEQNLNHDAMYWYRQDPGQGLRLIYYSQIVNDFQKGDIAEGYSVSREKKESFPLTVTSAQKNPTAFYLCASTPRWGARSPLVNEQFFGPGTRLTVL.